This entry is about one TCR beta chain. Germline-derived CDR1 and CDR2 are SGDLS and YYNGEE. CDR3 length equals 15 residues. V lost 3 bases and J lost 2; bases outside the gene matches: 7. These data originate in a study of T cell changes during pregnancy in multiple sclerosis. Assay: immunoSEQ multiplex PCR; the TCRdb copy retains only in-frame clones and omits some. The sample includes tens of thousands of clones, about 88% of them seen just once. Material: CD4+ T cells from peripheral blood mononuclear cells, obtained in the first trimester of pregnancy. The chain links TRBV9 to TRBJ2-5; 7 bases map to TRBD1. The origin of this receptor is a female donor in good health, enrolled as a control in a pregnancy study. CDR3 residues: CASSAREGAQETQYF. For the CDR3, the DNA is TGTGCCAGCAGCGCGCGAGAGGGGGCGCAAGAGACCCAGTACTTC.